This note documents a single T cell receptor beta chain sequence. Other DNA sequences in the same sample also yield this CDR3. These data are taken from a study of shared clonotypes between healthy human individuals. Germline CDR1 LNHNV, CDR2 YYDKDF (reference sequence). V lost 0 bases, J lost 3 bases, and 9 bases lay in between. This CDR3 contains 14 residues. Method: immunoSEQ multiplex PCR; TCRdb's copy keeps in-frame clones and lacks some. The sample records around 700,000 clones, about two thirds being singletons. This sequence originates from a woman under 40 in good health. The sequencing input was memory CD4+ T cells sorted from blood. Subset: CD45RA-negative fraction. The chain has TRBV15 and TRBJ2-7; D gene uncertain. The CDR3, as DNA: TGTGCCACCAGCAGAGATGGAGCCAGCTACGAGCAGTACTTC. Translated, it gives CATSRDGASYEQYF.